In its sample, the clone carrying this T cell receptor beta chain was seen once. What it binds is not known. Naive CD8 cells lacked CD45RO, underwent positive selection for CCR7 and left out terminally differentiated effector memory CD45RA+ cells. The donor population consisted of healthy HIV-negative adults with no recent acute infections or vaccinations. Each sorted subset replicate got 200 ng genomic DNA, tens of thousands of genomes. Generated by immunoSEQ multiplex PCR, the TCRdb table keeps only in-frame clones and is missing some. In the table there are 2 million to 2.5 million clones, approximately 94% of which are singletons. This entry comes from a study of shared clonotypes between healthy human individuals. Study-wide results and limits: Investigators collected only blood, and repertoires in tissues likely differ.

Germline lookup yields CDR1 MNHNY and CDR2 SVGAGI (reference sequence). This CDR3 spans 14 amino acids. With 8 bases removed from V and 0 bases from J, the gap between germline ends came to 14 bases. Input material: naive CD8+ T cells sorted from blood. The TCR sequence derives from a man aged 18 to 29 in good health. V gene TRBV6-6 combines with J gene TRBJ2-7, with D maybe TRBD2 (5 bases). The CDR3 coding sequence is TGTGCCAGCGCCTCGACGGGGAGCTCCTACGAGCAGTACTTC. This encodes CASASTGSSYEQYF.